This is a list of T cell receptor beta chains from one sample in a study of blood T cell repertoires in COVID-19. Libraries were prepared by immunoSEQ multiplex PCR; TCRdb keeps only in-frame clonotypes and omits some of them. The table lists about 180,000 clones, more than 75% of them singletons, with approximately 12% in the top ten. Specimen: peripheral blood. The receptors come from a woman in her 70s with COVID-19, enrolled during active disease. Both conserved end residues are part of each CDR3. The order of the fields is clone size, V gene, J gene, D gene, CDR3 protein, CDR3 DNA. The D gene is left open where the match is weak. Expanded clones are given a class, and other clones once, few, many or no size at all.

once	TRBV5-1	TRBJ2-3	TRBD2	CASSPLSVAGGTDTQYF	TGCGCCAGCAGCCCGTTATCGGTAGCGGGAGGGACAGATACGCAGTATTTT
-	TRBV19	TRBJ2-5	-	CASSRGDRIPQETQYF	TGTGCCAGTAGTCGGGGGGACAGGATCCCTCAAGAGACCCAGTACTTC
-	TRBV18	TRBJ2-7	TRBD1	CASSPGQSLTYEQYF	TGTGCCAGCTCACCGGGACAGTCATTAACCTACGAGCAGTACTTC
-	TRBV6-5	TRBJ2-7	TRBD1	CASSSFQGADPYEQYF	TGTGCCAGCAGTTCATTTCAGGGGGCGGATCCCTACGAGCAGTACTTC
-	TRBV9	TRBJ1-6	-	CASSVDREFSYNSPLHF	TGTGCCAGCAGCGTAGACAGGGAGTTCTCCTATAATTCACCCCTCCACTTT
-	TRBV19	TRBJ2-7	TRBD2	CASSIGGNYEQYF	TGTGCCAGTAGTATCGGGGGGAACTACGAGCAGTACTTC
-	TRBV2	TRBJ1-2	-	CASGGASANYGYTF	TGTGCCAGCGGGGGGGCTTCTGCTAACTATGGCTACACCTTC
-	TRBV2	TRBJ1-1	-	CASRERQVKYEAFF	TGTGCCAGCAGGGAAAGACAGGTGAAATATGAAGCTTTCTTT
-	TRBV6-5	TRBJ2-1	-	CASSYTAGPYNEQFF	TGTGCCAGCAGTTATACGGCGGGACCGTACAATGAGCAGTTCTTC
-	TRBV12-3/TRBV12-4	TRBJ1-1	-	CASSLRWNTEAFF	TGTGCCAGCAGTTTACGGTGGAACACTGAAGCTTTCTTT
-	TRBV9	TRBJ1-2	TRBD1	CASSAGTGGSGTF	TGTGCCAGCAGCGCCGGGACAGGGGGCAGCGGGACCTTC
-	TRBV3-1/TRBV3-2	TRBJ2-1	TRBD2	CASSHGLAGTNEQFF	TGTGCCAGCAGCCATGGGCTAGCGGGAACAAATGAGCAGTTCTTC
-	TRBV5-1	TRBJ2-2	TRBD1	CASNEQGALVGELFF	TGCGCCAGCAACGAGCAGGGGGCGCTTGTCGGGGAGCTGTTTTTT
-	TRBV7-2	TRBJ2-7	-	CASSPASSAYEQYF	TGTGCCAGCAGCCCCGCAAGCTCTGCCTACGAGCAGTACTTC
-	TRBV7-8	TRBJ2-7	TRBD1	CASSRGTGNSYEQYF	TGTGCCAGCAGCCGGGGGACAGGCAACTCCTACGAGCAGTACTTC
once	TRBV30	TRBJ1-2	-	CAWRPRVVLVYTF	TGTGCCTGGAGGCCCCGGGTCGTCCTTGTATACACCTTC
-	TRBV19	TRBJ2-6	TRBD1	CASRVTGGFVGANVLTF	TGTGCCAGTAGAGTGACAGGGGGTTTTGTGGGGGCCAACGTCCTGACTTTC
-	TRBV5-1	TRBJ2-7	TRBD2	CASSLDSSGVYEQYF	TGCGCCAGCAGCTTGGACTCTAGCGGAGTCTACGAGCAGTACTTC
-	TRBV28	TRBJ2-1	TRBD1	CASSPGQGDYNEQFF	TGTGCCAGCAGCCCCGGACAGGGGGACTACAATGAGCAGTTCTTC
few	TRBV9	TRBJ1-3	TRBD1	CASSEGTGGTGNTIYF	TGTGCCAGCAGCGAGGGGACAGGGGGCACGGGAAACACCATATATTTT
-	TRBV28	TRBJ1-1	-	CASSFPTQAFF	TGTGCCAGCAGTTTCCCGACTCAAGCTTTCTTT
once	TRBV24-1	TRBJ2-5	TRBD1	CATRQGARETQYF	TGTGCCACCCGACAGGGAGCTCGAGAGACCCAGTACTTC
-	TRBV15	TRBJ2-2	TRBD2	CATSRGLAGDGGELFF	TGTGCCACCAGCAGAGGACTAGCGGGAGACGGCGGGGAGCTGTTTTTT
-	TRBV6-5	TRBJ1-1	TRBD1	CASSYRDRYTEAFF	TGTGCCAGCAGTTACCGGGACAGATACACTGAAGCTTTCTTT
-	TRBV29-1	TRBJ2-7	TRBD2	CSAKVAGGPYEQYF	TGCAGCGCGAAGGTAGCGGGAGGGCCGTACGAGCAGTACTTC
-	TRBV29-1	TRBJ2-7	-	CSAGGTGYYEQYF	TGCAGCGCAGGCGGGACGGGATACTACGAGCAGTACTTC
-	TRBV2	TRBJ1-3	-	CASSPTASGNTIYF	TGTGCCAGCAGTCCAACTGCCTCTGGAAACACCATATATTTT
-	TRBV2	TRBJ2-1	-	CASNEEIVGDEQFF	TGTGCCAGCAATGAGGAGATCGTTGGCGATGAGCAGTTCTTC
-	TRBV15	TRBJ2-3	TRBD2	CATSRAGTSSLTDTQYF	TGTGCCACCAGCAGGGCCGGGACTAGCAGTCTCACAGATACGCAGTATTTT
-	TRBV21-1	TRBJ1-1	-	CASSKTRGLVRGGDEAFF	TGTGCCAGCAGCAAAACACGCGGGCTAGTTCGGGGGGGCGACGAAGCTTTCTTT
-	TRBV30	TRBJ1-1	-	CAWSPQQWVNTEAFF	TGTGCCTGGAGCCCACAACAGTGGGTAAACACTGAAGCTTTCTTT
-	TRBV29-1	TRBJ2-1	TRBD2	CSATSGPEQFF	TGCAGCGCCACTAGCGGCCCAGAGCAGTTCTTC
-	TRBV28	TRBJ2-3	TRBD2	CASGTSGRSGQYF	TGTGCCAGCGGGACTAGCGGGAGGTCCGGGCAGTATTTT
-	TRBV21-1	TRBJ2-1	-	CASSKSLGGRADEQFF	TGTGCCAGCAGCAAAAGCCTGGGCGGGAGGGCCGATGAGCAGTTCTTC
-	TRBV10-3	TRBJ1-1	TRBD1	CAIRGGQVNTEAFF	TGTGCCATCAGGGGGGGACAGGTGAACACTGAAGCTTTCTTT
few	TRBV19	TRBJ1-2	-	CASSEATNYGYTF	TGTGCCAGTAGTGAGGCAACTAACTATGGCTACACCTTC
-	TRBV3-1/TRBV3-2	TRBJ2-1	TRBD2	CASSQSGASGIEQFF	TGTGCCAGCAGCCAATCGGGGGCTAGCGGGATTGAGCAGTTCTTC
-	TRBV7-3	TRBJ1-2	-	CASSPGVNYGYTF	TGTGCCAGCAGCCCAGGGGTAAACTATGGCTACACCTTC
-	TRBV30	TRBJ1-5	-	CAWRAGDNQPQHF	TGTGCCTGGAGGGCAGGGGACAATCAGCCCCAGCATTTT
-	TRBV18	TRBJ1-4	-	CASSPDTTNEKLFF	TGTGCCAGCTCACCGGACACAACTAATGAAAAACTGTTTTTT
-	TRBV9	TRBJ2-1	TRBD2	CASTGTSGRAHEQFF	TGTGCCAGCACCGGTACTAGCGGGAGGGCCCATGAGCAGTTCTTC
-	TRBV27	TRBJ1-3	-	CASSPKAPSSGNTIYF	TGTGCCAGCAGTCCGAAAGCCCCGAGCTCTGGAAACACCATATATTTT